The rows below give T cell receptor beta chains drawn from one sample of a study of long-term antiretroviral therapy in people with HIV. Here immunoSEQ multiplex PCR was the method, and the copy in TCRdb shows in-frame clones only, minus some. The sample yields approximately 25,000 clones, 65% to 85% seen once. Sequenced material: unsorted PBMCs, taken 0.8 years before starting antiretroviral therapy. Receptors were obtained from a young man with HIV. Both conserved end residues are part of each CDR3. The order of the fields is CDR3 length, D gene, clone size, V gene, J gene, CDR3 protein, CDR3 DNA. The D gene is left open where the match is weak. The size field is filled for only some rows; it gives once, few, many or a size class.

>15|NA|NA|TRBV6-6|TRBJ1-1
CASTRLRARGTEAFF
TGTGCCAGCACAAGGTTGAGGGCCAGAGGCACTGAAGCTTTCTTT
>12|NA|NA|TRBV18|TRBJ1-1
CASSSGRVEAFF
TGTGCCAGCTCATCAGGCAGGGTAGAAGCTTTCTTT
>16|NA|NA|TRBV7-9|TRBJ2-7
CASSLARGRGRTEQYF
TGTGCCAGCAGCTTAGCACGAGGCAGGGGGAGGACCGAGCAGTACTTC
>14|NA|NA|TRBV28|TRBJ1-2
CASRRHQGDYGYTF
TGTGCCAGCAGACGCCACCAGGGAGACTATGGCTACACCTTC
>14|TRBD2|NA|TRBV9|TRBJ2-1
CASNPGLTYNEQFF
TGTGCCAGCAATCCGGGACTAACCTACAATGAGCAGTTCTTC
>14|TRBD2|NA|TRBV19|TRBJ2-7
CASSMSQRDYEQYF
TGTGCCAGTAGTATGTCGCAGCGGGACTACGAGCAGTACTTC
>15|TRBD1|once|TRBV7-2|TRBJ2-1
CASSLTGGIVDEQFF
TGTGCCAGCAGCTTGACAGGGGGAATAGTCGATGAGCAGTTCTTC
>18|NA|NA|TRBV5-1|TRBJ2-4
CASSNGLGETVAKNIQYF
TGCGCCAGCAGCAACGGACTCGGGGAAACAGTAGCCAAAAACATTCAGTACTTC
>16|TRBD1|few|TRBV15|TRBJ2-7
CATSIGTGAAGYEQYF
TGTGCCACCAGCATTGGGACAGGGGCCGCCGGCTACGAGCAGTACTTC
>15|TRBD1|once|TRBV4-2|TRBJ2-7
CASSQVEQGAWEQYF
TGTGCCAGCAGCCAAGTTGAGCAGGGGGCATGGGAGCAGTACTTC
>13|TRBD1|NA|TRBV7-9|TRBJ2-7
CASSQGAGYEQYF
TGTGCCAGCAGCCAGGGGGCGGGGTACGAGCAGTACTTC
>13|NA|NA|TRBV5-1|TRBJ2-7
CASSLQSPTEQYF
TGCGCCAGCAGCTTGCAGAGCCCCACCGAGCAGTACTTC
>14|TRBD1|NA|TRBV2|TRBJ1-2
CASSSGQGGYGYTF
TGTGCCAGCAGTTCGGGACAGGGGGGCTATGGCTACACCTTC